This T cell receptor (beta chain) is drawn from a study of shared clonotypes between healthy human individuals. The protocol was immunoSEQ multiplex PCR, while the TCRdb copy is restricted to in-frame clones and leaves out a portion. This sample yields approximately 340,000 clones, of which over 65% are seen a single time; about 9.3% belongs to the top ten. Source material: memory CD4+ T cells sorted from blood. Noted subset: CD45RA-negative fraction. This receptor was taken from a man aged 30 to 45 in good health.

The DNA of the CDR3 is TGTGCCAGCAGCTCCACCAAGAGGAGGCGGGGGACCTACGAGCAGTACTTC. Residues: CASSSTKRRRGTYEQYF. The chain combines TRBV5-6 with TRBJ2-7; TRBD2 aligns across 7 bases. The V and J ends lost 3 bases and 2 bases, in that order; junction bases with no gene match: 14. Germline V gene lookup returns CDR1 SGHDT and CDR2 YYEEEE. This CDR3 is built from 17 residues.